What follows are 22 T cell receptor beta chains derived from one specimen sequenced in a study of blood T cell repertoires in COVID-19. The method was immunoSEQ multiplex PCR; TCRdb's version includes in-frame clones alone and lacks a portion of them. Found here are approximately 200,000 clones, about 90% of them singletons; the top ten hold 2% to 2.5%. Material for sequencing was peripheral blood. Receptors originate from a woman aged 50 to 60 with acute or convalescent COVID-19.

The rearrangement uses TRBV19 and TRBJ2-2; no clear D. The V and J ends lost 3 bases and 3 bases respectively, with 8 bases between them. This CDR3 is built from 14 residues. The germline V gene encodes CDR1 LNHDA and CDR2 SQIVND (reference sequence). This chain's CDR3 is CASSISFYTGELFF. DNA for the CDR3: TGTGCCAGTAGTATCTCCTTTTACACCGGGGAGCTGTTTTTT.

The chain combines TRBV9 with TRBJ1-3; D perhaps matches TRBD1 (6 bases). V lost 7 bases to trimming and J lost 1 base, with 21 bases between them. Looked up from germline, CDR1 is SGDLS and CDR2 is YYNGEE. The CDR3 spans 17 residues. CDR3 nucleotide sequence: TGTGCCAGCTCCTGGAGTAACAGGGAACAATCTGGAAACACCATATATTTT. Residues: CASSWSNREQSGNTIYF.

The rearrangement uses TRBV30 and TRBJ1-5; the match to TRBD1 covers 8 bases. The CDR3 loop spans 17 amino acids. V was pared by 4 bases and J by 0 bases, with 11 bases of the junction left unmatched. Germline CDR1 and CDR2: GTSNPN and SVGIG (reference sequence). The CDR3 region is CAWKAPGQDYSNQPQHF. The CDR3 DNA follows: TGTGCCTGGAAAGCACCGGGACAGGATTATAGCAATCAGCCCCAGCATTTT.

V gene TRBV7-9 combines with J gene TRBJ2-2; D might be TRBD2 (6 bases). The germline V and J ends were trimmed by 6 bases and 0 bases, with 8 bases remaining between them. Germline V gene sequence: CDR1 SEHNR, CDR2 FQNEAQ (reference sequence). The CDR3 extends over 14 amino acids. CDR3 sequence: CASREGPNTGELFF. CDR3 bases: TGTGCCAGCAGGGAGGGCCCGAACACCGGGGAGCTGTTTTTT. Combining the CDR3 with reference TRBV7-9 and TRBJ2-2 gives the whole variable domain DTGVSQNPRHKITKRGQNVTFRCDPISEHNRLYWYRQTLGQGPEFLTYFQNEAQLEKSRLLSDRFSAERPKGSFSTLEIQRTEQGDSAMYLCASREGPNTGELFFGEGSRLTVL.

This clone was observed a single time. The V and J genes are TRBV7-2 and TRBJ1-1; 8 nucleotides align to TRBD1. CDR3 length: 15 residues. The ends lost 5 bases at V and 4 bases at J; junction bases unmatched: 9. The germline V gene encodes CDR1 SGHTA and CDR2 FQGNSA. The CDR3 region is CASSTTGGIGTEAFF. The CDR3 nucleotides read TGTGCCAGCAGCACCACAGGGGGAATAGGCACTGAAGCTTTCTTT. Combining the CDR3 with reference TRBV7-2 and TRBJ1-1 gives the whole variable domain GAGVSQSPSNKVTEKGKDVELRCDPISGHTALYWYRQSLGQGLEFLIYFQGNSAPDKSGLPSDRFSAERTGGSVSTLTIQRTQQEDSAVYLCASSTTGGIGTEAFFGQGTRLTVV.

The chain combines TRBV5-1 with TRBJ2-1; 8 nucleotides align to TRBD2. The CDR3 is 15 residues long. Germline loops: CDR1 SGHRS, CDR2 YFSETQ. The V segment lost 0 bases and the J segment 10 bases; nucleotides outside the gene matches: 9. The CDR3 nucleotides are TGCGCCAGCAGCTTGGACAGTCCGGGAGGGACGGAGCAGTTCTTC. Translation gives CASSLDSPGGTEQFF.

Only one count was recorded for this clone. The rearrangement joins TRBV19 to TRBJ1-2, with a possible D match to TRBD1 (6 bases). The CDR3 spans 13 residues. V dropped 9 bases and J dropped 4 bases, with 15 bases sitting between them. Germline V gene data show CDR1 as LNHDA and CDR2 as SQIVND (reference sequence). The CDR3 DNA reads TGTGCCAGCCTGGACAGTCTGGGCTATGGCTACACCTTC. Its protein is CASLDSLGYGYTF.

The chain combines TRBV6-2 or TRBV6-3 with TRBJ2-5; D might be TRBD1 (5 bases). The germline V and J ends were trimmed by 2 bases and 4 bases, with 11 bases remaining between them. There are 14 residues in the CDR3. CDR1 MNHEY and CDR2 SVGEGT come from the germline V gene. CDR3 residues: CASSYQGAPETQYF. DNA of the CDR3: TGTGCCAGCAGTTACCAGGGTGCCCCAGAGACCCAGTACTTC.

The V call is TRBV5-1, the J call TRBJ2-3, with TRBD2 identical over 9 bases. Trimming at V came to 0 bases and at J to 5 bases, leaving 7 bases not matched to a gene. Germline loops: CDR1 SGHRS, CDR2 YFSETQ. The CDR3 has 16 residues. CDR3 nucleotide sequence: TGCGCCAGCAGCTTGGTCGGCGGGGGGGCAGGAGATACGCAGTATTTT. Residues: CASSLVGGGAGDTQYF.

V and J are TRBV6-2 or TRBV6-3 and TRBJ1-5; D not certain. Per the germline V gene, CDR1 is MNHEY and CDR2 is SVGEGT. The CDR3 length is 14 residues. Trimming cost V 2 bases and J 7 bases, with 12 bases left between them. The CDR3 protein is CASSYPGSEQPQHF. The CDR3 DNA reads TGTGCCAGCAGTTACCCGGGGAGTGAACAGCCCCAGCATTTT.

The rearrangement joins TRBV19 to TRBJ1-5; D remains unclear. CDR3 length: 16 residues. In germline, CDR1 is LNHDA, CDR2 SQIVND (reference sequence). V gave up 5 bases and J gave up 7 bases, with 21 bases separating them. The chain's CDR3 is CASSLLREIHEQPQHF. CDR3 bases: TGTGCCAGTAGTTTACTACGGGAGATTCACGAACAGCCCCAGCATTTT.

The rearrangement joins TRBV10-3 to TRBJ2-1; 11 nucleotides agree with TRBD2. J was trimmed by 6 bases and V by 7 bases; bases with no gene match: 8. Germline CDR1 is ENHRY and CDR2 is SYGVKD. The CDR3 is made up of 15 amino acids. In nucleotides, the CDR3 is TGTGCCATCAAGAAGGAGACTAGCGGGACCAATGAGCAGTTCTTC. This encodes CAIKKETSGTNEQFF.

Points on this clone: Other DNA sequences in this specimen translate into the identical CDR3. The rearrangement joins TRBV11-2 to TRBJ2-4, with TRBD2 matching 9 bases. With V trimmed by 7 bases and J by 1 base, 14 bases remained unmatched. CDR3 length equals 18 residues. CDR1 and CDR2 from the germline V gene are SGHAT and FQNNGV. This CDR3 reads CASTPGTSRKLAKNIQYF. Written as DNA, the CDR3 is TGTGCCAGCACACCGGGGACTAGCCGAAAGCTGGCCAAAAACATTCAGTACTTC.

Written as DNA, the CDR3 is TGTGCCAGCAGCTTAGTTGGACAGGGGGCGGTTAATGAAAAACTGTTTTTT. It codes for CASSLVGQGAVNEKLFF. The chain is built from TRBV11-2 and TRBJ1-4; 11 bases align to TRBD1. Germline assignment: CDR1 SGHAT and CDR2 FQNNGV. J gave up 4 bases and V 1 base, and 5 bases lay outside the gene matches. This CDR3 has 17 residues.

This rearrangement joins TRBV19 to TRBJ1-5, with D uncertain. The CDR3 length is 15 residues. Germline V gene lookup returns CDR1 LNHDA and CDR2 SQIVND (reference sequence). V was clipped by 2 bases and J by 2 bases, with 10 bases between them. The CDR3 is CASSIIAERNQPQHF. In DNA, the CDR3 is TGTGCCAGTAGTATAATAGCTGAACGCAATCAGCCCCAGCATTTT.

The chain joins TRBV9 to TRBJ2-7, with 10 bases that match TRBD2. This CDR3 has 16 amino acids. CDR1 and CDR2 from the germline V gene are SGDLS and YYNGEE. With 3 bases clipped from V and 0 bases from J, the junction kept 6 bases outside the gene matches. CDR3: CASSEKGTSDSYEQYF. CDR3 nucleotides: TGTGCCAGCAGCGAGAAGGGGACTAGCGACTCCTACGAGCAGTACTTC. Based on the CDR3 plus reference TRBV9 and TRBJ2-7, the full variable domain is DSGVTQTPKHLITATGQRVTLRCSPRSGDLSVYWYQQSLDQGLQFLIQYYNGEERAKGNILERFSAQQFPDLHSELNLSSLELGDSALYFCASSEKGTSDSYEQYFGPGTRLTVT.

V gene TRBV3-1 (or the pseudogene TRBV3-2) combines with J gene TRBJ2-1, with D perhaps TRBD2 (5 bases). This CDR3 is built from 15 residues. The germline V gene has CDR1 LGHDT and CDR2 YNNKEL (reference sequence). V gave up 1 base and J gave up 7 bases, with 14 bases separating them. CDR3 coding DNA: TGTGCCAGCAGCCAAGGCGAGGGCGAATGTAATGAGCAGTTCTTC. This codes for CASSQGEGECNEQFF.

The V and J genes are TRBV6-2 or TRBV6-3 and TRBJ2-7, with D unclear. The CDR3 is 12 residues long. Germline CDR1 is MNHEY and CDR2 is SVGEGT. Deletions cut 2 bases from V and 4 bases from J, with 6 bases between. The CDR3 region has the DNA TGTGCCAGCAGTTACGAGGTTTACGAGCAGTACTTC. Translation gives CASSYEVYEQYF.

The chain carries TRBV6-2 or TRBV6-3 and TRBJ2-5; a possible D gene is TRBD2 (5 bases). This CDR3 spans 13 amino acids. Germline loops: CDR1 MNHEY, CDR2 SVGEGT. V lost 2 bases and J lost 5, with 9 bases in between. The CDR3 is CASSYEGLETQYF. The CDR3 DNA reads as TGTGCCAGCAGTTACGAGGGTCTCGAGACCCAGTACTTC.

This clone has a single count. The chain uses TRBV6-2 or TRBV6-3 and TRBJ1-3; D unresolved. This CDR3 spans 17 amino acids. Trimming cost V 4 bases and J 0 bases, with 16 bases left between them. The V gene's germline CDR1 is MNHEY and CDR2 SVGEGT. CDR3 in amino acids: CASSSRFLLSSGNTIYF. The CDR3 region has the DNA TGTGCCAGCAGTTCCAGATTCCTCCTTTCCTCTGGAAACACCATATATTTT.

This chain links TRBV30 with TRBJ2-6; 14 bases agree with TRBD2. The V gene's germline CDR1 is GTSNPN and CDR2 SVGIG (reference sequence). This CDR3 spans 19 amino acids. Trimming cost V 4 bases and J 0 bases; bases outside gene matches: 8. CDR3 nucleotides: TGTGCCTGGATCTCGGGACTAGCGGGGGACCCCTCTGGGGCCAACGTCCTGACTTTC. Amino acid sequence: CAWISGLAGDPSGANVLTF.

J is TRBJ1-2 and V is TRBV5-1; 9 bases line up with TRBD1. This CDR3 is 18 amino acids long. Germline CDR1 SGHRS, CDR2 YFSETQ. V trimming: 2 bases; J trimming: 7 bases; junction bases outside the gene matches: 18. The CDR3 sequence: CASSFGGEKGQGVGGYTF. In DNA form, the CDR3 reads TGCGCCAGCAGCTTTGGGGGGGAGAAGGGACAGGGTGTCGGTGGCTACACCTTC.